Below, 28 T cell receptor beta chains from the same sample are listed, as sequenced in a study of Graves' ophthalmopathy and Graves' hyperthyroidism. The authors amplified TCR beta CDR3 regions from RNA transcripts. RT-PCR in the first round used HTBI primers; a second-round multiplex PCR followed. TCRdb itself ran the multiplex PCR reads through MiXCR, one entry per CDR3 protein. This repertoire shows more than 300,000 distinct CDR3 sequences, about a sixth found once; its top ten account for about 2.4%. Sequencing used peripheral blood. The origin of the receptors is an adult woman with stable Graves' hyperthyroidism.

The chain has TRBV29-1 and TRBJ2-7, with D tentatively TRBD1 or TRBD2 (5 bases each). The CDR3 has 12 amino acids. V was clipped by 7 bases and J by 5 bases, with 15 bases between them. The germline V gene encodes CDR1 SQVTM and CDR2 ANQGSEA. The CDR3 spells CSATAGRDEQYF. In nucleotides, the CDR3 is TGCAGCGCTACCGCAGGGCGGGACGAGCAGTACTTC.

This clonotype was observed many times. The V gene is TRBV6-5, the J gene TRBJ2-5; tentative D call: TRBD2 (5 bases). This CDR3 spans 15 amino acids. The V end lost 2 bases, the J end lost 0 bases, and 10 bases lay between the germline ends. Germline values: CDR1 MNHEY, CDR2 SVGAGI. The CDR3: CASSYVGGDQETQYF. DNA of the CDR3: TGTGCCAGCAGTTACGTTGGAGGAGACCAAGAGACCCAGTACTTC.

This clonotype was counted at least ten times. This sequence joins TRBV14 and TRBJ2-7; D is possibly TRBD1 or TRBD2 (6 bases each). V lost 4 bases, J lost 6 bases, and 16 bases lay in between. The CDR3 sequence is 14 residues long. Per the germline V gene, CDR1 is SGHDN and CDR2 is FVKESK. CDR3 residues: CASSLWGARGEQYF. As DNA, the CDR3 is TGTGCCAGCAGCCTGTGGGGGGCACGGGGCGAGCAGTACTTC.

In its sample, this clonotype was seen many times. Here the CDR3 reads CASRYTGIQETQYF. The CDR3, as DNA: TGTGCCAGCAGATACACAGGGATTCAAGAGACCCAGTACTTC. The chain uses TRBV5-6 and TRBJ2-5, with a possible D match to TRBD1 (6 bases). The V end was cut by 5 bases, the J end by 2 bases, with 13 bases between. Germline CDR1 and CDR2: SGHDT and YYEEEE. The CDR3 has 14 residues.

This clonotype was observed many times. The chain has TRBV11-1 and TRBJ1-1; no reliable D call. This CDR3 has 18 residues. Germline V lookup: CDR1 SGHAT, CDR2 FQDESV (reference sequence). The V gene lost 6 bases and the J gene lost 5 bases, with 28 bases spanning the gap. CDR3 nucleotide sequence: TGTGCCAGCAGGAACAAGGCCCCGGGGAGGAAGGGTCGTACTGAAGCTTTCTTT. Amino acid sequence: CASRNKAPGRKGRTEAFF.

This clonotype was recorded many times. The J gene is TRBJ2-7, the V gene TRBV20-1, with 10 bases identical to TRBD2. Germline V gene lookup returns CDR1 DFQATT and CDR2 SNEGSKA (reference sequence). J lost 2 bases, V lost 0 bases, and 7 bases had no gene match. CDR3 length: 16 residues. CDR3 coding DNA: TGCAGTGCTAGAGATCTCCTAGCGGGAGTCACCTACGAGCAGTACTTC. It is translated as CSARDLLAGVTYEQYF.

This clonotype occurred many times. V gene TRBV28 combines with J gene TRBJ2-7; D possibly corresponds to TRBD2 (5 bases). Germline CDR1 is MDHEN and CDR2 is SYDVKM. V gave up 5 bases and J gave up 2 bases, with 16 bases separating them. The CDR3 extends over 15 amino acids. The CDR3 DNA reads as TGTGCCAGCAGTCCTCCTAGCCAAATCCCCTACGAGCAGTACTTC. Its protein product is CASSPPSQIPYEQYF. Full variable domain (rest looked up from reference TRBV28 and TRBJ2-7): DVKVTQSSRYLVKRTGEKVFLECVQDMDHENMFWYRQDPGLGLRLIYFSYDVKMKEKGDIPEGYSVSREKKERFSLILESASTNQTSMYLCASSPPSQIPYEQYFGPGTRLTVT.

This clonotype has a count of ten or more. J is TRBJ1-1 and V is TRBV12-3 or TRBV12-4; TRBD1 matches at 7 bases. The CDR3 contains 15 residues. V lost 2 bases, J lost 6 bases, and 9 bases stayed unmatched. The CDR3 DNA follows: TGTGCCAGCAGTTTACCCAACAGGGGACGGTCTGAAGCTTTCTTT. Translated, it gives CASSLPNRGRSEAFF.

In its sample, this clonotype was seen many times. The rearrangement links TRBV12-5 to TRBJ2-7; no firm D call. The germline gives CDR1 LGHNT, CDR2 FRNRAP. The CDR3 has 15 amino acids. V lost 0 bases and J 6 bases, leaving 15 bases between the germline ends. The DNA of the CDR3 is TGTGCTAGTGGTTTGGTAGGCCAGAAGATGGCCGAGCAGTACTTC. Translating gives CASGLVGQKMAEQYF.

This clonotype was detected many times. CDR3 coding DNA: TGTGCCAGCAGTTTGACCTTGCCCGGGTTAGGGTTCGAGCAGTACTTC. It specifies CASSLTLPGLGFEQYF. The V gene is TRBV27, the J gene TRBJ2-7; D is uncertain. Per the germline V gene, CDR1 is MNHEY and CDR2 is SMNVEV (reference sequence). Trimming took off 3 bases at V and 6 bases at J, with 21 bases between the two ends. CDR3 size: 16 residues.

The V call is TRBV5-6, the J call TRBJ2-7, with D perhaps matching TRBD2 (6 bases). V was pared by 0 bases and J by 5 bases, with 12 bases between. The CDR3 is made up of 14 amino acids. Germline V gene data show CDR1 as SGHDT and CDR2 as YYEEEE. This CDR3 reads CASSLDGGGDEQYF. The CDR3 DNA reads TGTGCCAGCAGCTTGGACGGGGGTGGCGACGAGCAGTACTTC.

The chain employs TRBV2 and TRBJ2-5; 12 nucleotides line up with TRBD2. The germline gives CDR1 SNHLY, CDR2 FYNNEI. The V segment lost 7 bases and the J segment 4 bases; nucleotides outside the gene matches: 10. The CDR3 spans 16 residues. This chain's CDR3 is CASNRAPGLAGETQYF. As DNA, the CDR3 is TGTGCCAGCAATCGGGCGCCGGGACTAGCGGGAGAGACCCAGTACTTC.

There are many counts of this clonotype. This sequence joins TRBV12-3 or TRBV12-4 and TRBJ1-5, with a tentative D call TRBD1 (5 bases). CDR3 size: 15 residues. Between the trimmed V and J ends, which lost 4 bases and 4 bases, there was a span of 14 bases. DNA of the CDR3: TGTGCCAGCAGTTCCCCAGGAGGGGTGAATCAGCCCCAGCATTTT. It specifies CASSSPGGVNQPQHF.

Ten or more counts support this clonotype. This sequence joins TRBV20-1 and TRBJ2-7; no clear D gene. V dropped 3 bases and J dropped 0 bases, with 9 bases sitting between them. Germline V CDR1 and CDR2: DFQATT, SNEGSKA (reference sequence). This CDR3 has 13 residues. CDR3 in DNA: TGCAGTGCTAGGCCGGCGAGCTCCTACGAGCAGTACTTC. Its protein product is CSARPASSYEQYF.

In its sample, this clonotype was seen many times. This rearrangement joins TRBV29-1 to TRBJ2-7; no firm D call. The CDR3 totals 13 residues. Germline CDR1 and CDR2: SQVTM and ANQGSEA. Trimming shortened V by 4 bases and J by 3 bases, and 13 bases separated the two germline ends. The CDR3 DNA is TGCAGCGTTGTTGTCCAGAATAACTACGAGCAGTACTTC. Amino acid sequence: CSVVVQNNYEQYF.

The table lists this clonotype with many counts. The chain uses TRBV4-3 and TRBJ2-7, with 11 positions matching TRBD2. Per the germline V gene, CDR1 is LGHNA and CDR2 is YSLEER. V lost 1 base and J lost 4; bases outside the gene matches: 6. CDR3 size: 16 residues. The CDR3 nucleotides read TGCGCCAGCAGCCAAGTTGTAACTAGCGGGAGTTACGAGCAGTACTTC. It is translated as CASSQVVTSGSYEQYF.

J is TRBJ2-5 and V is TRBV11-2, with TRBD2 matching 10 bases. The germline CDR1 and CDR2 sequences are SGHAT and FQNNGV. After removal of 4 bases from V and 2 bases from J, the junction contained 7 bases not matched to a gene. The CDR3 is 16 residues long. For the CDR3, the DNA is TGTGCCAGCAGCTCGGGACTAGCGATCGGGCAAGAGACCCAGTACTTC. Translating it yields CASSSGLAIGQETQYF.

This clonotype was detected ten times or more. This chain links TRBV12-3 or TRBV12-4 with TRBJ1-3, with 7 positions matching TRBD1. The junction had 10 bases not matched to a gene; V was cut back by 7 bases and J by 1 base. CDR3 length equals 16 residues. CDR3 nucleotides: TGTGCCAGCACGGGTCAGGGGGGTCTATCTGGAAACACCATATATTTT. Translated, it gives CASTGQGGLSGNTIYF.

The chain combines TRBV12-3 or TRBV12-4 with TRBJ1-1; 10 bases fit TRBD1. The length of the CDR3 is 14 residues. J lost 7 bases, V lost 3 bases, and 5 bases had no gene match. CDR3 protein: CASSFWGQGIEAFF. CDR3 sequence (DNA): TGTGCCAGCAGTTTTTGGGGACAGGGGATTGAAGCTTTCTTT.

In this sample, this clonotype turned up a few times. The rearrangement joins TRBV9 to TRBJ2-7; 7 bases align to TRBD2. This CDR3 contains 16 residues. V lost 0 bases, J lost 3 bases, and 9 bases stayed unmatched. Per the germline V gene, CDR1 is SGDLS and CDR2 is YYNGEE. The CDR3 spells CASSVGSAAGDYEQYF. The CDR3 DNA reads TGTGCCAGCAGCGTAGGTTCGGCCGCGGGAGACTACGAGCAGTACTTC.

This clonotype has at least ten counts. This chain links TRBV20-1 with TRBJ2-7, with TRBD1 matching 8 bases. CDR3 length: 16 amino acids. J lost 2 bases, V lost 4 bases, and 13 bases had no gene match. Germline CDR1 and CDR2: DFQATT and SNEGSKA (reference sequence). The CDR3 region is CSATPRFRTGPYEQYF. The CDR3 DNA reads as TGCAGTGCTACCCCCAGATTCCGGACAGGGCCCTACGAGCAGTACTTC.

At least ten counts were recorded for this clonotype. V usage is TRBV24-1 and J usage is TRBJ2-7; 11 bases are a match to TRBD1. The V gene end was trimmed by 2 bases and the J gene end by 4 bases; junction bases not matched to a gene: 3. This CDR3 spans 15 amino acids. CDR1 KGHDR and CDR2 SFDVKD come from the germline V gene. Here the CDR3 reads CATSDSGQGAYEQYF. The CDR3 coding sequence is TGTGCCACCAGTGATTCTGGACAGGGGGCGTACGAGCAGTACTTC.

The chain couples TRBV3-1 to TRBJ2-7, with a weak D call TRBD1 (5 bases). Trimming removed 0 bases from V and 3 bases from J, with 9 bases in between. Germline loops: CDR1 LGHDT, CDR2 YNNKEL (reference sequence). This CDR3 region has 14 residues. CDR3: CASSQDWGGYEQYF. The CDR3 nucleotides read TGTGCCAGCAGCCAAGATTGGGGCGGCTACGAGCAGTACTTC.

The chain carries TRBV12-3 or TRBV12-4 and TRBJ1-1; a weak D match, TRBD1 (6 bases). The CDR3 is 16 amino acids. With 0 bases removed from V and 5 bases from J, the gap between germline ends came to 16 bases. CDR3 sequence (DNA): TGTGCCAGCAGTTTAGCCCGAGGTAGGGGGGGGACTGAAGCTTTCTTT. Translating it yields CASSLARGRGGTEAFF.

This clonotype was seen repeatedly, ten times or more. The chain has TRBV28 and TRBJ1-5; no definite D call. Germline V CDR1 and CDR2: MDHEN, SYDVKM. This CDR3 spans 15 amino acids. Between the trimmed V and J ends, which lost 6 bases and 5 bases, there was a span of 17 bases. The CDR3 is CASSQWHALHQPQHF. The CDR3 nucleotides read TGTGCCAGCAGCCAATGGCACGCCCTACATCAGCCCCAGCATTTT.

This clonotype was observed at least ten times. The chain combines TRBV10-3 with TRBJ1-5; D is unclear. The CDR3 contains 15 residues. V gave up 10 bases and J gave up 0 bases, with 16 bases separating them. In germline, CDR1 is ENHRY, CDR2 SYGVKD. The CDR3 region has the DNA TGTGCCACCAGACAAAATCTCTATAGCAATCAGCCCCAGCATTTT. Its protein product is CATRQNLYSNQPQHF.

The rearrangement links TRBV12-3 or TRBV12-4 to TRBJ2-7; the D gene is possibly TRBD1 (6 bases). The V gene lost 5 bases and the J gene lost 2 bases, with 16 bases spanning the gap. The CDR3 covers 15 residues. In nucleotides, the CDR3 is TGTGCCAGCAGTCCGAACAGGGACACAACCTACGAGCAGTACTTC. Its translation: CASSPNRDTTYEQYF.

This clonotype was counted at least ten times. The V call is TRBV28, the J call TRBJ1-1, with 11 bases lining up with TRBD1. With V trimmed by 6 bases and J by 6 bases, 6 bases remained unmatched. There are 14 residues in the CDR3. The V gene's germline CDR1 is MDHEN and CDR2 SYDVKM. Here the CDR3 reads CASRTGQGGAEAFF. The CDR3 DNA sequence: TGTGCCAGCAGAACGGGACAGGGGGGCGCTGAAGCTTTCTTT. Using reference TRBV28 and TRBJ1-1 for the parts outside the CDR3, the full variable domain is DVKVTQSSRYLVKRTGEKVFLECVQDMDHENMFWYRQDPGLGLRLIYFSYDVKMKEKGDIPEGYSVSREKKERFSLILESASTNQTSMYLCASRTGQGGAEAFFGQGTRLTVV.